The rows below give T cell receptor beta chains drawn from one sample of a study of spatial heterogeneity in lung cancer. TCRdb reprocessed the 5' RACE reads with MiXCR, giving one entry per CDR3 protein. In the table there are some 39,000 distinct CDR3 sequences, approximately 6.8% of which are singletons. Here the sequenced sample was PBMCs, taken at surgery. The receptors stem from a female donor with early-stage non-small cell lung cancer. The CDR3 runs from the conserved cysteine through the conserved F or W. Only some rows state a clone size, as once, few, many or a class for expanded clones.

v_gene: TRBV6-2/TRBV6-3
abundance: many
CDR3aa: CASSYLGGANTGELFF

v_gene: TRBV4-1
abundance: many
CDR3aa: CASSQVTERTNYGYTF

v_gene: TRBV4-3
abundance: many
CDR3aa: CASSQEGSETQYF

v_gene: TRBV7-3
abundance: many
CDR3aa: CASSLQTGAGFGYTF

v_gene: TRBV5-1
abundance: -
CDR3aa: CASSLDRPGKQENQPQHF

v_gene: TRBV20-1
abundance: few
CDR3aa: CSARVGQPQHF

v_gene: TRBV20-1
abundance: few
CDR3aa: CSARRQLPYQEQYF

v_gene: TRBV5-6
abundance: many
CDR3aa: CASSIGATEAFF

v_gene: TRBV12-3/TRBV12-4
abundance: large
CDR3aa: CASSPFGLPDSETQYF

v_gene: TRBV5-1
abundance: many
CDR3aa: CASSLAGGSTDTQYF

v_gene: TRBV7-2
abundance: -
CDR3aa: CASSFSRGTKNIQYF

v_gene: TRBV2
abundance: many
CDR3aa: CASALSYEQYF

v_gene: TRBV10-3
abundance: -
CDR3aa: CAISGLRDYNEQFF

v_gene: TRBV6-1
abundance: few
CDR3aa: CASSIGTAKTDTQYF

v_gene: TRBV7-3
abundance: -
CDR3aa: CASHQGLNTGELFF

v_gene: TRBV9
abundance: -
CDR3aa: CASSVGLGDYNEQFF

v_gene: TRBV7-2
abundance: many
CDR3aa: CASSSRQGQNTEAFF

v_gene: TRBV27
abundance: many
CDR3aa: CASSPDRGFTEAFF

v_gene: TRBV10-1
abundance: many
CDR3aa: CASSERGGAEAFF

v_gene: TRBV21-1
abundance: many
CDR3aa: CASSPRDRETLYSNQPQHF

v_gene: TRBV27
abundance: -
CDR3aa: CTSSFARTPNEKLFF

v_gene: TRBV6-5
abundance: many
CDR3aa: CASSRTSGGALDTQYF

v_gene: TRBV6-5
abundance: many
CDR3aa: CASSYSIQPNYGYTF

v_gene: TRBV6-5
abundance: few
CDR3aa: CASRREGGKSEQYF

v_gene: TRBV9
abundance: many
CDR3aa: CASSVAVNTEAFF

v_gene: TRBV14
abundance: many
CDR3aa: CASSRTRQETQYF

v_gene: TRBV29-1
abundance: -
CDR3aa: CSVGHSQPQHF

v_gene: TRBV20-1
abundance: -
CDR3aa: CSAAGTGVFDTQYF

v_gene: TRBV4-3
abundance: few
CDR3aa: CASSPIGKPGYNHLGYTF

v_gene: TRBV5-4
abundance: many
CDR3aa: CASSLGGAVGSFIQYF

v_gene: TRBV6-5
abundance: -
CDR3aa: CASSYSMYQDYGYTF

v_gene: TRBV3-1
abundance: many
CDR3aa: CASSQRDRGNSPLHF

v_gene: TRBV5-1
abundance: many
CDR3aa: CASSLQGTGELFF

v_gene: TRBV7-3
abundance: -
CDR3aa: CASSLGLVGGRSEQFF